This entry describes one T cell receptor (beta chain). Antigen: not known. The entry originates in a study of identifying expanded T cells in peripheral blood. Study-wide results and limits: Differentially abundant clones: about 1.3 between replicates, 16.4 at roughly 15 days, 19 to 20 at four.

TCRdb's copy holds only in-frame clones and misses some; the assay was immunoSEQ multiplex PCR. The repertoire holds fewer than 130,000 clones, with around 89% as singletons. Germline V gene sequence: CDR1 KGHSH, CDR2 LQKENI. J gave up 5 bases and V 3 bases, and 14 bases lay outside the gene matches. The CDR3 has 18 amino acids. Healthy donors had no documented immune events, such as infections, while sampled. The sequence was collected from a person aged 18-69 years in good health. This chain joins TRBV18 and TRBJ2-5; 11 bases are a match to TRBD2. Sequences were obtained from blood. The CDR3, as DNA: TGTGCCAGCTCACCGAGTCGTACACTAGCGGGGGTAAGGGAGACCCAGTACTTC. Residues: CASSPSRTLAGVRETQYF. Using reference TRBV18 and TRBJ2-5 for the parts outside the CDR3, the full variable domain is NAGVMQNPRHLVRRRGQEARLRCSPMKGHSHVYWYRQLPEEGLKFMVYLQKENIIDESGMPKERFSAEFPKEGPSILRIQQVVRGDSAAYFCASSPSRTLAGVRETQYFGPGTRLLVL.